The TCR beta chain under discussion was sequenced for a study of cytomegalovirus exposure and HLA in healthy donors. PCR employed 60 Vbeta and 13 Jbeta primers. The repertoire was sequenced with immunoSEQ multiplex PCR; TCRdb's copy has only in-frame clones and lacks some. The sample shows about 200,000 clones, roughly 80% of them seen only once. The CDR3 spans 13 residues. Trimming at V came to 6 bases and at J to 3 bases, leaving 5 bases not matched to a gene. CDR1 is MDHEN, CDR2 SYDVKM, per germline. This receptor was identified in a woman in her forties or fifties in good health and CMV-seropositive. The V and J genes are TRBV28 and TRBJ2-7; 7 bases line up with TRBD2. The sample was PBMCs. CDR3 loop: CASSRSGLYEQYF. CDR3 sequence (DNA): TGTGCCAGCAGCCGTAGCGGGCTCTACGAGCAGTACTTC.